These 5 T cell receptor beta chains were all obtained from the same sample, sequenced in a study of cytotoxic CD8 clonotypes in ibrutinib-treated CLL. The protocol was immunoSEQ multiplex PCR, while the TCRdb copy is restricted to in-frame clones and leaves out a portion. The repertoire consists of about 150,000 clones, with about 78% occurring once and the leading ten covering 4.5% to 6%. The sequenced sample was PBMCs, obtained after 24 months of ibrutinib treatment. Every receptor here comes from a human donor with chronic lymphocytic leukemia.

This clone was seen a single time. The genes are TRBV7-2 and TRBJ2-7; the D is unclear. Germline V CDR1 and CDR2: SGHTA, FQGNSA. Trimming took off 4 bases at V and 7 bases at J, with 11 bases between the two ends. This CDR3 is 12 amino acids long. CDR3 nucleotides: TGTGCCAGCAGCTCGTACGGCGCGGAGCAGTACTTC. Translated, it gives CASSSYGAEQYF.

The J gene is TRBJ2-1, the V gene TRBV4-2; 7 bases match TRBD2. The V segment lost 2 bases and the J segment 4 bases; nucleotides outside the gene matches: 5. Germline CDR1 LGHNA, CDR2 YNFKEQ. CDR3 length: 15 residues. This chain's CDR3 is CASSQPGEGYNEQFF. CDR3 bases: TGTGCCAGCAGCCAACCGGGGGAGGGGTACAATGAGCAGTTCTTC.

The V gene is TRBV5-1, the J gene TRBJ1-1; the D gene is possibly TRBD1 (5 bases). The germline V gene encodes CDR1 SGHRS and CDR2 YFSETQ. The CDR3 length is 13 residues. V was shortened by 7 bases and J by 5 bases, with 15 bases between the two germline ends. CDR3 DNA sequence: TGCGCCAGCTCTTGGGGGGTAGGGACTGAAGCTTTCTTT. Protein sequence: CASSWGVGTEAFF. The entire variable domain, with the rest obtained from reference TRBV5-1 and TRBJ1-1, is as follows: KAGVTQTPRYLIKTRGQQVTLSCSPISGHRSVSWYQQTPGQGLQFLFEYFSETQRNKGNFPGRFSGRQFSNSRSEMNVSTLELGDSALYLCASSWGVGTEAFFGQGTRLTVV.

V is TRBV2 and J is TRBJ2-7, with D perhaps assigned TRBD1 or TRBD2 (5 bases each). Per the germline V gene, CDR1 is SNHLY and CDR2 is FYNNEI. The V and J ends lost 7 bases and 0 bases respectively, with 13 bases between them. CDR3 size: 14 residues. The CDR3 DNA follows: TGTGCCAGCACCGGGGACCGAAGCTCCTACGAGCAGTACTTC. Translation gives CASTGDRSSYEQYF. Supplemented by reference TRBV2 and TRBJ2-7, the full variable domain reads EPEVTQTPSHQVTQMGQEVILRCVPISNHLYFYWYRQILGQKVEFLVSFYNNEISEKSEIFDDQFSVERPDGSNFTLKIRSTKLEDSAMYFCASTGDRSSYEQYFGPGTRLTVT.

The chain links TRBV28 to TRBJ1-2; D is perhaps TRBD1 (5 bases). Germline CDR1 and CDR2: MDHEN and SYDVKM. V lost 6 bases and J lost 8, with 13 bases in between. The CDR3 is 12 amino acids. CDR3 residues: CASSIGARGYTF. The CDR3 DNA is TGTGCCAGCAGCATAGGGGCGCGAGGCTACACCTTC.